This passage covers 23 T cell receptor beta chains from one sample sequenced in a study of CD8+CD57+ T cells in acquired aplastic anemia. According to the study, genomic DNA was the template for TCR beta VDJ and CDR3 profiling. In TCRdb, the reads were re-called with MiXCR into one record per CDR3 protein. The profile shows about 200,000 distinct CDR3 sequences, roughly 33% of them singletons. Sequenced sample: sorted CD4+, CD8+, or CD8+CD57+ T cells (not recorded which) from PBMCs. The source of these receptors is a human donor in good health, serving as a control.

This chain connects TRBV28 to TRBJ1-6; D perhaps matches TRBD1 (5 bases). V gave up 6 bases and J gave up 6 bases, with 12 bases separating them. The CDR3 is 14 residues long. CDR1 is MDHEN, CDR2 SYDVKM, per germline. The CDR3 bases are TGTGCCAGCAGGACCCGGGGCGGTAATTCACCCCTCCACTTT. It encodes CASRTRGGNSPLHF.

This clonotype was found a few times. The gene calls are TRBV6-1 and TRBJ2-7, with 7 nucleotides matching TRBD2. The CDR3 has 13 amino acids. Germline CDR1 and CDR2: MNHNS and SASEGT. The ends lost 5 bases at V and 5 bases at J; junction bases unmatched: 6. The CDR3 spells CASSTWGGDEQYF. DNA for the CDR3: TGTGCCAGCAGTACCTGGGGGGGGGACGAGCAGTACTTC.

This clonotype was observed a handful of times. This rearrangement joins TRBV2 to TRBJ2-7; D gene unclear. The V and J ends lost 5 bases and 6 bases respectively, with 11 bases between them. The CDR3 is 12 residues long. CDR1 SNHLY and CDR2 FYNNEI come from the germline V gene. Here the CDR3 DNA reads TGTGCCAGCAGTTTCTCCGCACGCGAGCAGTACTTC. Protein product: CASSFSAREQYF.

The chain uses TRBV7-3 and TRBJ1-2, with 7 bases aligning to TRBD1. The V segment lost 2 bases and the J segment 6 bases; nucleotides outside the gene matches: 6. The V gene's germline CDR1 is SGHTA and CDR2 FQGTGA. The CDR3 has 14 amino acids. The CDR3 protein is CASSLSRDRDGYTF. Written as DNA, the CDR3 is TGTGCCAGCAGCTTATCGCGGGACAGAGATGGCTACACCTTC. The full variable domain, its missing parts supplied by reference TRBV7-3 and TRBJ1-2, is GAGVSQTPSNKVTEKGKYVELRCDPISGHTALYWYRQSLGQGPEFLIYFQGTGAADDSGLPNDRFFAVRPEGSVSTLKIQRTERGDSAVYLCASSLSRDRDGYTFGSGTRLTVV.

For this clonotype: A much more abundant neighbour one base away suggests this may be a read error. V and J are TRBV10-1 and TRBJ2-7; TRBD1 is a possible D gene (5 bases). This CDR3 has 14 residues. Germline assignment: CDR1 WNHNN and CDR2 SYGVQD (reference sequence). CDR3 sequence reads: CASSGHLAGQEQYF. DNA for the CDR3: TGTGCCAGCAGTGGACACTTAGCAGGCCAGGAGCAGTACTTC.

This chain joins TRBV2 and TRBJ1-1; D might be TRBD1 (6 bases). Germline V gives CDR1 SNHLY, CDR2 FYNNEI. CDR3 length: 13 residues. The V end lost 5 bases, the J end lost 2 bases, and 9 bases lay between the germline ends. For the CDR3, the DNA is TGTGCCAGCAGTAAGGGGGTAAACACTGAAGCTTTCTTT. It encodes CASSKGVNTEAFF.

The rearrangement links TRBV5-6 to TRBJ2-7; TRBD1 matches 9 bases. The CDR3 runs 13 residues. CDR1 and CDR2 from the germline V gene are SGHDT and YYEEEE. J lost 5 bases, V lost 4 bases, and 4 bases had no gene match. The CDR3 region has the DNA TGTGCCAGCAGCCTGGGACAGGGAAACGAGCAGTACTTC. It encodes CASSLGQGNEQYF.

This clonotype was detected a few times. The genes are TRBV7-9 and TRBJ1-3; D is unclear. V was pared by 2 bases and J by 2 bases, with 7 bases between. This CDR3 has 14 amino acids. Germline V gene lookup returns CDR1 SEHNR and CDR2 FQNEAQ (reference sequence). CDR3 protein: CASSLLGTGNTIYF. CDR3 DNA: TGTGCCAGCAGCTTACTAGGTACTGGAAACACCATATATTTT.

This clonotype was detected ten times or more. The rearrangement joins TRBV20-1 to TRBJ2-7; TRBD2 matches 8 bases. Germline-derived CDR1 and CDR2 are DFQATT and SNEGSKA (reference sequence). The CDR3 has 15 residues. The V gene end was trimmed by 0 bases and the J gene end by 6 bases; junction bases not matched to a gene: 10. Here the CDR3 reads CSARDWAGGWTEQYF. CDR3 nucleotide sequence: TGCAGTGCTAGAGATTGGGCGGGAGGATGGACCGAGCAGTACTTC.

The table lists this clonotype with a few counts. For the CDR3, the DNA is TGTGCCACCAATGGAGGGATAGATCAGCCCCAGCATTTT. It specifies CATNGGIDQPQHF. V usage is TRBV10-3 and J usage is TRBJ1-5; D remains unclear. Trimming left V 10 bases short and J 5 bases short, with 15 bases between. CDR1 ENHRY and CDR2 SYGVKD come from the germline V gene. This CDR3 is 13 amino acids long.

This clonotype appeared a single time. This chain joins TRBV2 and TRBJ1-4; D is perhaps TRBD1 (6 bases). Germline V gives CDR1 SNHLY, CDR2 FYNNEI. This CDR3 has 17 residues. V was shortened by 2 bases and J by 5 bases, with 18 bases between the two germline ends. CDR3 nucleotide sequence: TGTGCCAGCAGTGAAAGAGGTACCAGGGGCGGGAATGAAAAACTGTTTTTT. Translation gives CASSERGTRGGNEKLFF. The full variable domain, with the rest looked up from reference TRBV2 and TRBJ1-4, is EPEVTQTPSHQVTQMGQEVILRCVPISNHLYFYWYRQILGQKVEFLVSFYNNEISEKSEIFDDQFSVERPDGSNFTLKIRSTKLEDSAMYFCASSERGTRGGNEKLFFGSGTQLSVL.

In its sample, this clonotype was seen many times. The chain employs TRBV6-1 and TRBJ1-2; 7 bases are shared with TRBD1. Germline V gene sequence: CDR1 MNHNS, CDR2 SASEGT. The V segment lost 3 bases and the J segment 0 bases; nucleotides outside the gene matches: 1. This CDR3 has 14 residues. CDR3 sequence (DNA): TGTGCCAGCAGTGAGGGACAGCCTAACTATGGCTACACCTTC. Its protein is CASSEGQPNYGYTF.

The genes are TRBV10-2 and TRBJ1-1; tentatively, D is TRBD1 (5 bases). The CDR3 spans 13 residues. Germline V lookup: CDR1 WSHSY, CDR2 SAAADI. Trimming pared 4 bases from V and 6 bases from J, leaving 12 bases between. The CDR3 DNA reads as TGCGCCAGCAGTGTTCCAGGAGGGGCTGAAGCTTTCTTT. This sequence encodes CASSVPGGAEAFF.

This clonotype was seen just once. The junction does not match germline at one end; this may be a read error. The chain couples TRBV12-3 or TRBV12-4 to TRBJ1-1, with 7 positions matching TRBD1. The CDR3 loop spans 13 amino acids. This CDR3 reads CANSLGRDSQAFF. The CDR3 DNA follows: TGTGCCAACAGTTTAGGGCGGGACAGTCAAGCTTTCTTT.

This clonotype has just a few counts. The chain carries TRBV5-1 and TRBJ1-5, with 7 bases lining up with TRBD1. The CDR3 is 15 amino acids. Germline V lookup: CDR1 SGHRS, CDR2 YFSETQ. Losses at the gene ends were 4 bases for V and 4 bases for J; bases not matched to a gene: 8. The CDR3 protein is CASSQGDGRNQPQHF. For the CDR3, the DNA is TGCGCCAGCAGCCAGGGGGACGGACGAAATCAGCCCCAGCATTTT. Supplemented by reference TRBV5-1 and TRBJ1-5, the full variable domain reads KAGVTQTPRYLIKTRGQQVTLSCSPISGHRSVSWYQQTPGQGLQFLFEYFSETQRNKGNFPGRFSGRQFSNSRSEMNVSTLELGDSALYLCASSQGDGRNQPQHFGDGTRLSIL.

This clonotype was detected once. The CDR3 end shows no conserved phenylalanine or tryptophan, and so a read error is likely. The gene calls are TRBV15 and TRBJ1-4; a weak D match, TRBD1 (5 bases). Trimming left V 0 bases short and J 0 bases short, with 11 bases between. The CDR3 is 17 residues long. Germline lookup yields CDR1 LNHNV and CDR2 YYDKDF (reference sequence). The CDR3 coding sequence is TGTGCCACCAGCAGAGAGCGGGGCAGATCAACTAATGAAAAACTGTTTCTT. Translated, it gives CATSRERGRSTNEKLFL.

This clonotype was observed many times. The chain uses TRBV19 and TRBJ1-2, with unresolved D. V lost 3 bases and J lost 2, with 4 bases in between. Germline V gene sequence: CDR1 LNHDA, CDR2 SQIVND (reference sequence). The CDR3 covers 12 residues. CDR3 DNA: TGTGCCAGTAGTATCCCGAACTATGGCTACACCTTC. Residues: CASSIPNYGYTF. The full variable domain, rest sourced from reference TRBV19 and TRBJ1-2, is DGGITQSPKYLFRKEGQNVTLSCEQNLNHDAMYWYRQDPGQGLRLIYYSQIVNDFQKGDIAEGYSVSREKKESFPLTVTSAQKNPTAFYLCASSIPNYGYTFGSGTRLTVV.

This clonotype was counted once. CDR3 DNA: TGTGCCAGCAGCCTTGGACGGAGGACGAATGAGCAGTTCTTC. Translated, it gives CASSLGRRTNEQFF. The genes are TRBV5-4 and TRBJ2-1; possible D gene TRBD2, 5 bases. Germline loops: CDR1 SGHNT, CDR2 YYREEE (reference sequence). Trimming pared 4 bases from V and 7 bases from J, leaving 15 bases between. The CDR3 length is 14 residues.

V usage is TRBV11-1 and J usage is TRBJ2-2; the match to TRBD2 covers 7 bases. The CDR3 runs 16 residues. Trimming at V came to 6 bases and at J to 6 bases, leaving 13 bases not matched to a gene. Germline assignment: CDR1 SGHAT and CDR2 FQDESV (reference sequence). CDR3 coding DNA: TGTGCCAGCAGGACAGCCGGGACTAAAGGCGCCGGGGAGCTGTTTTTT. Translated: CASRTAGTKGAGELFF.

At least ten counts were recorded for this clonotype. The CDR3 loop reads CSALRDAEKLFF. CDR3 sequence (DNA): TGCAGTGCCCTAAGGGACGCGGAAAAACTGTTTTTT. The V and J genes are TRBV20-1 and TRBJ1-4, with a weak D call TRBD1 (5 bases). CDR1 and CDR2 from the germline V gene are DFQATT and SNEGSKA (reference sequence). Trimming shortened V by 6 bases and J by 8 bases, and 13 bases separated the two germline ends. This CDR3 comprises 12 residues.

Comment on this clonotype: A single base separates this from a much larger clone, so it may be a read error. V is TRBV20-1 and J is TRBJ2-5; 12 nucleotides match TRBD2. The CDR3 has 14 residues. Trimming took 5 bases from V and 7 from J; bases not matched to a gene: 8. CDR1 and CDR2 (germline): DFQATT, SNEGSKA (reference sequence). In DNA form, the CDR3 reads TGCAGTGCTCCTGCTAGCGGGGGGGGAGGGACCCAGTACTTC. It specifies CSAPASGGGGTQYF.

The chain recombines TRBV19 with TRBJ2-3; TRBD1 matches at 9 bases. The germline V gene encodes CDR1 LNHDA and CDR2 SQIVND (reference sequence). The CDR3 has 13 residues. The V and J ends lost 5 bases and 6 bases, in that order; junction bases with no gene match: 3. CDR3 amino acids: CASSDGTGDTQYF. CDR3 nucleotide sequence: TGTGCCAGTAGTGACGGGACAGGGGATACGCAGTATTTT.

In the case of this clonotype: A much larger clone lies a single base off, so this may be a read error. The J gene is TRBJ1-6, the V gene TRBV20-1; D is perhaps TRBD1 (5 bases). From germline, CDR1 is DFQATT and CDR2 SNEGSKA (reference sequence). The CDR3 covers 14 residues. Here the CDR3 DNA reads TGCAGTGCTAGAGATTCCGGGACCCATTCACCCCCCCACTTT. This translates into CSARDSGTHSPPHF.